These 12 T cell receptor beta chains originate from one sample sequenced in a study of CD8 T cells in Susac syndrome. Random hexamers were used to reverse transcribe the RNA input (roughly 0.5 to 1 ug). One entry per CDR3 protein results from TCRdb running MiXCR on the immunoSEQ multiplex PCR reads. The data show around 170,000 distinct CDR3 sequences, roughly 95% seen once. The sequencing input was CD4+ T cells from PBMCs. These receptors all come from a human donor with Susac syndrome.

This clonotype was counted once. The chain combines TRBV30 with TRBJ2-3, with D possibly being TRBD1 (5 bases). Trimming removed 0 bases at V and 11 bases at J, with 15 bases between. Germline V gene lookup returns CDR1 GTSNPN and CDR2 SVGIG (reference sequence). The CDR3 has 13 residues. The CDR3 DNA reads as TGTGCCTGGAGTGTAATCGAAGGGGAAATGCAGTATTTT. Amino acids: CAWSVIEGEMQYF.

The V gene is TRBV9, the J gene TRBJ2-5; 8 nucleotides agree with TRBD1. V lost 3 bases and J lost 7; bases outside the gene matches: 14. This CDR3 is 16 amino acids long. Germline CDR1 is SGDLS and CDR2 is YYNGEE. CDR3 sequence (DNA): TGTGCCAGCAGCGAGGGCCCCAGACAGGGGCAGGGGACCCAGTACTTC. Protein: CASSEGPRQGQGTQYF.

The J gene is TRBJ1-2, the V gene TRBV30, with a tentative D call TRBD1 (5 bases). The CDR3 loop spans 14 amino acids. The V and J ends lost 4 bases and 6 bases respectively, with 18 bases between them. Germline CDR1 is GTSNPN and CDR2 is SVGIG (reference sequence). CDR3 coding DNA: TGTGCCTGGATCAAGGGGCAGGGCTTAGATGGCTACACCTTC. The encoded protein is CAWIKGQGLDGYTF.

This clonotype showed up just once. This rearrangement joins TRBV6-2 or TRBV6-3 to TRBJ2-1; no clear D gene. This CDR3 has 16 residues. Trimming stripped 0 bases from V and 7 bases from J, with 16 bases between. From germline, CDR1 is MNHEY and CDR2 SVGEGT. The DNA for the CDR3 is TGTGCCAGCAGTTACTCGAAGGTGGCCTTGGTAAATGAGCAGTTCTTC. Amino acid sequence: CASSYSKVALVNEQFF.

The chain has TRBV9 and TRBJ2-1; possible D gene TRBD1, 6 bases. Trimming took 1 base from V and 3 from J, leaving 11 bases between them. Germline-derived CDR1 and CDR2 are SGDLS and YYNGEE. This CDR3 has 15 amino acids. The CDR3 spells CASSVRDTYYNEQFF. CDR3 DNA: TGTGCCAGCAGCGTACGGGACACCTACTACAATGAGCAGTTCTTC.

This clonotype came up once. The chain joins TRBV28 to TRBJ1-2, with unresolved D. Between the trimmed V and J ends, which lost 2 bases and 5 bases, there was a span of 12 bases. Germline V gene data show CDR1 as MDHEN and CDR2 as SYDVKM. The length of the CDR3 is 14 residues. As DNA, the CDR3 is TGTGCCAGCAGTTTAACACAAGGTGGTTATGGCTACACCTTC. Translating gives CASSLTQGGYGYTF.

The genes are TRBV30 and TRBJ1-6; TRBD1 might be the D (5 bases). From germline, CDR1 is GTSNPN and CDR2 SVGIG (reference sequence). V shed 1 base and J shed 3 bases, with 7 bases lying between them. This CDR3 is 14 amino acids long. The CDR3 loop is CAWSGGGYNSPLHF. The CDR3 region has the DNA TGTGCCTGGAGTGGTGGGGGCTATAATTCACCCCTCCACTTT.

The chain combines TRBV9 with TRBJ1-2, with 7 bases fitting TRBD1. V shed 4 bases and J 12 bases; nucleotides not matched to a gene: 18. The CDR3 is made up of 15 amino acids. Germline assignment: CDR1 SGDLS and CDR2 YYNGEE. In nucleotides, the CDR3 is TGTGCCAGCAGCCCCTGGTCGACAGGGACGGGGAACAACACCTTC. Translation: CASSPWSTGTGNNTF.

The chain couples TRBV24-1 to TRBJ2-5; D not certain. V was shortened by 4 bases and J by 1 base, with 6 bases between the two germline ends. Germline-derived CDR1 and CDR2 are KGHDR and SFDVKD. This CDR3 contains 13 residues. The CDR3 sequence is CATSDPPQETQYF. In DNA form, the CDR3 reads TGTGCCACCAGTGACCCACCCCAAGAGACCCAGTACTTC.

This sequence joins TRBV30 and TRBJ1-3; D gene unclear. Germline CDR1 is GTSNPN and CDR2 is SVGIG (reference sequence). The CDR3 runs 14 residues. Trimming removed 1 base from V and 0 bases from J, with 7 bases in between. DNA of the CDR3: TGTGCCTGGAGTGACGGGCTCTCTGGAAACACCATATATTTT. It codes for CAWSDGLSGNTIYF. The full variable domain, its missing parts supplied by reference TRBV30 and TRBJ1-3, is SQTIHQWPATLVQPVGSPLSLECTVEGTSNPNLYWYRQAAGRGLQLLFYSVGIGQISSEVPQNLSASRPQDRQFILSSKKLLLSDSGFYLCAWSDGLSGNTIYFGEGSWLTVV.

The chain links TRBV29-1 to TRBJ2-3, with 15 bases identical to TRBD2. This CDR3 is built from 16 residues. Germline assignment: CDR1 SQVTM and CDR2 ANQGSEA. Trimming took 4 bases from V and 2 from J; bases not matched to a gene: 4. CDR3 region: CSVGGLAGGYTDTQYF. CDR3 DNA: TGCAGCGTTGGGGGACTAGCGGGGGGCTACACAGATACGCAGTATTTT.

The chain employs TRBV30 and TRBJ2-6; no firm D call. Germline-derived CDR1 and CDR2 are GTSNPN and SVGIG (reference sequence). CDR3 length: 12 residues. In DNA, the CDR3 is TGTGCAACCTCCTCTGGGGCCAACGTCCTGACTTTC. As protein: CATSSGANVLTF.